This T cell receptor beta chain emerged from a study of identical twins (TCRdb year 2016). Broadly, across the study: To test whether fetal clonotypes persist, the study used deep sequencing on TCR alpha and beta repertoires from monozygotic twins, unrelated adults of various ages, and cord blood. To rule out contamination, replicate twin experiments were performed at different times with different library preparation protocols. On the study overall, not on this receptor specifically: Abundant cord blood beta clonotypes had fewer insertions, young adult naive repertoires showed a similar but weaker trend, and memory repertoires showed no such trend. Out-of-frame TCR alpha sequences shared between twins showed an excess of low generation-probability sequences compared with coincidental sharing between unrelated individuals. A weaker excess of twin sharing was found in beta out-of-frame sequences because the signal-to-noise ratio was lowered by fewer shared sequences. Because the same donors could not be followed over many years, the conclusions depended on cross-sectional statistical analysis. In monozygotic twins, out-of-frame TCR alpha sharing was systematically underestimated by recombination models, although the models agreed with sharing between unrelated individuals. Zero-insertion analyses could be partly confounded by invariant T cells such as MAIT and iNKT, although diverse VJ usage argued against such confounding for most clonotypes.

V was cut back by 6 bases and J by 4 bases, leaving a gap of 13 bases between them. The germline V gene (reference sequence) provides CDR1 DFQATT and CDR2 SNEGSKA. Including the terminal cysteine and phenylalanine, the CDR3 comprises 13 residues. CDR3 DNA is the only sequence kept; it has 39 bases, read in frame from the first base. Every donor in the study was a healthy Caucasian. Miltenyi CD45RO+ enrichment and human naive T-cell isolation kits were used to isolate memory (CD45RO+) and naive T cells from PBMC. The table lists this clonotype with a few counts. What this receptor recognizes is not known. Base qualities were left out, and no much larger clone turns up one base away. The method behind the library was 5' RACE. Sequencing instrument: Illumina HiSeq 2000. Template switching added a universal primer binding site, and the final cDNA carried a unique molecular identifier that allowed TCR cDNA molecules to be counted accurately. Specific primers in the conserved constant-segment region were used to synthesize first-strand cDNA for the TCR alpha and beta chains. To control for contamination, each cDNA library was double barcoded with a SMART-Mk sample barcode plus Illumina barcodes. TruSeq adapter sequences, together with Illumina sample barcodes, were added in two successive PCR steps. The TCR alpha and beta cDNA libraries were sequenced on the Illumina HiSeq platform using custom primers. Under the source paper's analysis protocol: MiGEC processed the raw reads to extract unique molecular identifiers, while MiXCR was used to determine the CDR3 positions. Recombination models were inferred per individual with the repgenHMM and IGoR tools using an EM algorithm. The analysis of shared clonotypes was done with the tcR package in R, with sharing normalized by the product of cloneset sizes. To study raw recombination free of thymic and clonal selection effects, out-of-frame nonproductive sequences were analyzed. The raw public data were reprocessed by TCRdb itself: fastp quality trimming at Q25, MiXCR clonotype calling, in-frame beta chains only. Merged by CDR3 protein, the rows form single entries marked with the most common genes and DNA. These V and J calls derive from TCRdb rather than the authors' analysis. Present in this sample are approximately 260,000 distinct CDR3 sequences, over 12% of which were seen just once. The biggest ten clones account for approximately 10% of the sample.

The chain links TRBV20-1 with TRBJ1-5; no confident D gene assignment can be made. Sequenced sample: memory (CD45RO+) T cells sorted from blood. The cell subset or site label of this sample denotes: CD45RO+ enriched T cells. This TCR was recovered from a young woman in good health. The bases read TGCAGTGCCGCCTATAGTAGGAATCAGCCCCAGCATTTT. It codes for CSAAYSRNQPQHF.